The 14 T cell receptor beta chains reported below all come from one sample, sequenced in a study of OX40 agonist ivuxolimab in advanced cancers. Measured with immunoSEQ multiplex PCR; TCRdb has only the in-frame clones, and not every one. This sample yields over 40,000 clones, of which roughly 90% are seen a single time; around 1.5% belongs to the top ten. The material was CD4+ or CD8+ T cells sorted from blood, obtained in a trial of the OX40 agonist ivuxolimab. These receptors originate from an adult with an advanced solid tumor such as melanoma, head and neck, liver or kidney cancer.

The chain has TRBV19 and TRBJ2-6; TRBD1 matches 8 bases. The CDR3 totals 17 residues. The V gene end was trimmed by 5 bases and the J gene end by 1 base; junction bases not matched to a gene: 7. Germline V lookup: CDR1 LNHDA, CDR2 SQIVND (reference sequence). The CDR3 loop is CASSYYRGRSGANVLTF. The CDR3, as DNA: TGTGCCAGTAGTTACTACAGGGGGAGATCTGGGGCCAACGTCCTGACTTTC. Combining the CDR3 with reference TRBV19 and TRBJ2-6 gives the whole variable domain DGGITQSPKYLFRKEGQNVTLSCEQNLNHDAMYWYRQDPGQGLRLIYYSQIVNDFQKGDIAEGYSVSREKKESFPLTVTSAQKNPTAFYLCASSYYRGRSGANVLTFGAGSRLTVL.

The chain couples TRBV5-8 to TRBJ2-2; a weak D match, TRBD1 (6 bases). Germline lookup yields CDR1 SGHTS and CDR2 YDEGEE. Trimming took off 5 bases at V and 4 bases at J, with 15 bases between the two ends. The CDR3 totals 15 residues. This CDR3 reads CASSHGGSLTGELFF. DNA for the CDR3: TGTGCCAGCAGTCATGGGGGCTCTCTCACCGGGGAGCTGTTTTTT.

The chain has TRBV27 and TRBJ2-7, with TRBD2 matching over 13 bases. This CDR3 comprises 16 residues. V shed 5 bases, J shed 4 bases, and the junction held 8 bases outside the gene matches. Germline CDR1 MNHEY, CDR2 SMNVEV (reference sequence). The CDR3 here is CASSPPGLAGRYEQYF. DNA of the CDR3: TGTGCCAGCAGTCCCCCGGGACTAGCGGGACGGTACGAGCAGTACTTC.

The chain employs TRBV5-8 and TRBJ1-5; TRBD1 is a possible D gene (6 bases). V was shortened by 4 bases and J by 4 bases, with 15 bases between the two germline ends. The CDR3 consists of 15 residues. Germline CDR1 is SGHTS and CDR2 is YDEGEE. DNA for the CDR3: TGTGCCAGCAGCCGGACCGGGACACCTAATCAGCCCCAGCATTTT. The encoded protein is CASSRTGTPNQPQHF.

The chain carries TRBV6-6 and TRBJ2-4, with a tentative D call TRBD2 (5 bases). CDR3 length: 12 residues. V lost 5 bases, J lost 6 bases, and 8 bases lay in between. Per germline, CDR1 MNHNY and CDR2 SVGAGI (reference sequence). CDR3 residues: CASSTEGNIQYF. The CDR3 DNA is TGTGCCAGCAGTACAGAGGGAAACATTCAGTACTTC.

This chain links TRBV6-5 with TRBJ1-3, with TRBD1 matching over 7 bases. This CDR3 has 14 amino acids. From germline, CDR1 is MNHEY and CDR2 SVGAGI. With 5 bases clipped from V and 2 bases from J, the junction kept 3 bases outside the gene matches. The CDR3 here is CASSARGPGNTIYF. For the CDR3, the DNA is TGTGCCAGCAGTGCAAGGGGGCCTGGAAACACCATATATTTT.

This clone appeared once. The chain links TRBV10-3 to TRBJ2-7; D might be TRBD1 (5 bases). CDR3 length: 15 amino acids. Germline CDR1 and CDR2: ENHRY and SYGVKD. V lost 7 bases to trimming and J lost 0 bases, with 16 bases between them. The CDR3 coding sequence is TGTGCCATCACCGATCCGACAGCCAACTCCTACGAGCAGTACTTC. Translation: CAITDPTANSYEQYF.

The chain combines TRBV5-1 with TRBJ2-3; 7 positions agree with TRBD2. The germline V gene has CDR1 SGHRS and CDR2 YFSETQ. The V gene end was trimmed by 0 bases and the J gene end by 0 bases; junction bases not matched to a gene: 1. This CDR3 is 15 amino acids long. The CDR3 DNA is TGCGCCAGCAGCTTGGCGGGGGGAAGCACAGATACGCAGTATTTT. Protein: CASSLAGGSTDTQYF.

The chain couples TRBV27 to TRBJ2-5; D is unresolved. V lost 4 bases to trimming and J lost 2 bases, with 2 bases between them. The CDR3 length is 11 residues. Germline CDR1 is MNHEY and CDR2 is SMNVEV (reference sequence). The CDR3 loop reads CASSSQETQYF. DNA of the CDR3: TGTGCCAGCAGTTCTCAAGAGACCCAGTACTTC.

This clone showed up just once. V and J are TRBV29-1 and TRBJ1-1, with TRBD1 matching 7 bases. The CDR3 runs 13 residues. Germline CDR1 is SQVTM and CDR2 is ANQGSEA. V lost 6 bases and J lost 4; bases outside the gene matches: 8. DNA for the CDR3: TGCAGCGTGAACAGGGGCCCGGGCACTGAAGCTTTCTTT. Translated: CSVNRGPGTEAFF.

The CDR3 DNA reads TGTGCCTGGAGTGGACAGGTGGGGTCAGATACGCAGTATTTT. It is translated as CAWSGQVGSDTQYF. The chain employs TRBV30 and TRBJ2-3, with a tentative D call TRBD1 (6 bases). This CDR3 is built from 14 residues. Germline V gene sequence: CDR1 GTSNPN, CDR2 SVGIG (reference sequence). Trimming took off 1 base at V and 4 bases at J, with 12 bases between the two ends.

The chain links TRBV5-6 to TRBJ2-1, with D perhaps TRBD2 (6 bases). Germline V gene lookup returns CDR1 SGHDT and CDR2 YYEEEE. This CDR3 comprises 16 residues. V was trimmed by 4 bases and J by 4 bases, leaving 18 bases between them. CDR3 loop: CASSLTPGSSYNEQFF. The CDR3 DNA reads TGTGCCAGCAGCCTAACGCCCGGGAGTTCATACAATGAGCAGTTCTTC.

The J gene is TRBJ2-7, the V gene TRBV11-1, with 8 bases lining up with TRBD1. This CDR3 is 13 amino acids long. The germline V gene has CDR1 SGHAT and CDR2 FQDESV (reference sequence). The V gene end was trimmed by 5 bases and the J gene end by 3 bases; junction bases not matched to a gene: 3. The DNA for the CDR3 is TGTGCCAGCAGCCGGGACAGGAACTACGAGCAGTACTTC. Its translation is CASSRDRNYEQYF.

The rearrangement links TRBV28 to TRBJ2-7; 9 bases agree with TRBD1. The length of the CDR3 is 16 residues. The V gene end was trimmed by 4 bases and the J gene end by 2 bases; junction bases not matched to a gene: 9. In germline, CDR1 is MDHEN, CDR2 SYDVKM. The CDR3 protein is CASSSPRTGATYEQYF. The CDR3 DNA reads TGTGCCAGCAGTTCCCCTCGGACAGGGGCTACCTACGAGCAGTACTTC.